Below, one T cell receptor (beta chain) is given with its context. A second roughly 6 to 11 cycle PCR used barcoded and J-beta primers. The authors tagged each cDNA molecule using a template-switch adaptor with 12 random nucleotides. Researchers report that each sample yielded at least 3 million CDR3-containing paired-end reads. TCRdb passed the 5' RACE reads through MiXCR, listing each CDR3 protein once. The sample holds 660,000 or so distinct CDR3 sequences, roughly 58% seen once. These data originate in a study of blood T cells in healthy people across ages. Overall study: Researchers report that template switching captured about one barcoded beta molecule per two T cells.

The length of the CDR3 is 14 residues. Germline assignment: CDR1 SGHVS and CDR2 FNYEAQ. The V and J ends lost 2 bases and 4 bases respectively, with 11 bases between them. The genes are TRBV7-6 and TRBJ1-2, with D perhaps matching TRBD1 (5 bases). The sequenced sample was blood. The TCR originated in a man in his 60s in good health. The CDR3 DNA sequence: TGTGCCAGCAGCTTAATAGGGGACGGCTATGGCTACACCTTC. Protein product: CASSLIGDGYGYTF.